This T cell receptor (beta chain) was recovered during a study of shared clonotypes between healthy human individuals. Repertoires were generated with immunoSEQ multiplex PCR, while TCRdb's copy carries only in-frame clones and drops some. Among about 680,000 clones listed, roughly nine tenths were seen once. Naive CD8 cells, CD45RO-negative and positively selected for CCR7, excluded terminally differentiated effector memory CD45RA+ cells. V lost 3 bases, J lost 4 bases, and 10 bases lay in between. Germline CDR1 reads SGDLS; CDR2 reads YYNGEE. CDR3 length: 13 amino acids. The receptor comes from a man aged 25 to 40 in good health. The J gene is TRBJ1-1, the V gene TRBV9; D is unclear. Source material: naive CD8+ T cells sorted from blood. The CDR3 here is CASSEWVSTEAFF. DNA of the CDR3: TGTGCCAGCAGCGAGTGGGTTAGCACTGAAGCTTTCTTT.